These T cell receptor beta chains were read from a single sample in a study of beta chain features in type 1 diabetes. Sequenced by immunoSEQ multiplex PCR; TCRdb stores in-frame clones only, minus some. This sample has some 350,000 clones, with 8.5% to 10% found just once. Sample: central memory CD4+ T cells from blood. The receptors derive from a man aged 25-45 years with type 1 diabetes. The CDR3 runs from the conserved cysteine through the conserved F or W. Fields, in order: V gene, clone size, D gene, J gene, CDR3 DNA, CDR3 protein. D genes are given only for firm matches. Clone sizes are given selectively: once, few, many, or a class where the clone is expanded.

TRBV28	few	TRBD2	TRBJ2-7	TGTGCCAGCTCATTAGCGGGAGACAAGGACGAGCAGTACTTC	CASSLAGDKDEQYF
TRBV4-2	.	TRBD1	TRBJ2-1	TGTGCCAGCAGCCTCAAGCTAGGGGACAGCGAGCAGTTCTTC	CASSLKLGDSEQFF
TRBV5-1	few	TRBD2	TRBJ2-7	TGCGCCAGCAGCAAAGACGGACTAGCGGGGGGTGAGCAGTACTTC	CASSKDGLAGGEQYF
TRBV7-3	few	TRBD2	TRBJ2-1	TGTGCCAGCAGCTTACTAGCGGGAAAGAATGAGCAGTTCTTC	CASSLLAGKNEQFF
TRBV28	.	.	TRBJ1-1	TGTGCCAGCAGTCTGACAGGATGGGACACTGAAGCTTTCTTT	CASSLTGWDTEAFF
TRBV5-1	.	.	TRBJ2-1	TGCGCCAGCAGCTTGGAGGGTTCGGATGAGCAGTTCTTC	CASSLEGSDEQFF
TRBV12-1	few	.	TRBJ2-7	TGTGCCAGCAGCCACGGGGGGCTGCCCTACGAGCAGTACTTC	CASSHGGLPYEQYF
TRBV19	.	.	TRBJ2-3	TGTGCCAGTAGTATGGACACTAGGGAAGGTAATACGCAGTATTTT	CASSMDTREGNTQYF
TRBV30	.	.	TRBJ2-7	TGTGCCTGGAGAGCTCTGGCAGGGAGTTCCTACGAGCAGTACTTC	CAWRALAGSSYEQYF
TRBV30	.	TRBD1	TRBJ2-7	TGTGCCGGGCAAGGGGGCGTCCACGAGCAGTACTTC	CAGQGGVHEQYF
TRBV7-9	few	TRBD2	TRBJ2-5	TGTGCCAGCAGCCAACTCGGGCGCGGGAGGCGTCAAGAGACCCAGTACTTC	CASSQLGRGRRQETQYF
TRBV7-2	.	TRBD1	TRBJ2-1	TGTGCCAGCAGCTCCCCCCGACAGGGGGCCGTCTACAATGAGCAGTTCTTC	CASSSPRQGAVYNEQFF
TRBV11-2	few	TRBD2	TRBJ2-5	TGTGCCAGCAGCTCCAACAGTCGGGGGGGATATAGCGGGAGGCCCCCGGGATACTTC	CASSSNSRGGYSGRPPGYF
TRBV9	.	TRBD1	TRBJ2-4	TGTGCCAGCAGCGTCCGGGGACAGGCCGCAAACATTCAGTACTTC	CASSVRGQAANIQYF
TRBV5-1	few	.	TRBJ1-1	TGCGCCAGCAGCTTACAGGGCTTCACTGAAGCTTTCTTT	CASSLQGFTEAFF
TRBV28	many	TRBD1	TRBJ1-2	TGTGCCAGCAGTTTCGCGGGACAGGGAGTTGGCTACACCTTC	CASSFAGQGVGYTF
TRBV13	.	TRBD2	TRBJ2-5	TGTGCCAGCAGCTCAATTACCCGACTAGCGGGAGAAGGATGGGTGCAGTACTTC	CASSSITRLAGEGWVQYF
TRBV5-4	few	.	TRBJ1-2	TGTGCCAGCAGCTTGGCGGGTAACTATGGCTACACCTTC	CASSLAGNYGYTF
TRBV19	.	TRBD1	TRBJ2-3	TGTGCCAGTAGATGGGGACAGGCCACTAGCACAGATACGCAGTATTTT	CASRWGQATSTDTQYF
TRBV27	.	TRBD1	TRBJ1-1	TGTGCCAGCAGTTTATTCCAGGGGGGATTGAACACTGAAGCTTTCTTT	CASSLFQGGLNTEAFF
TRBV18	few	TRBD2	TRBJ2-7	TGTGCCAGCTCTTCGGACGGGGGGAGGAACGAGCAGTACTTC	CASSSDGGRNEQYF
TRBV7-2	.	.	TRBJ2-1	TGTGCCAGCAGCTTAAGTGCGCATGAGCAGTTCTTC	CASSLSAHEQFF
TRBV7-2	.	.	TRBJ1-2	TGTGCCAGCAGCTTCATGTCAGTAGAGGGCTACACCTTC	CASSFMSVEGYTF
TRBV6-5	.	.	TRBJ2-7	TGTGCCAGCAGTTACTCGGGACAACAGTACTTC	CASSYSGQQYF
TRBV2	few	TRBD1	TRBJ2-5	TGTGCCAGCGGAGGGGGACAGGGAGTACAGACCCAGTACTTC	CASGGGQGVQTQYF
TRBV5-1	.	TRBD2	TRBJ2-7	TGCGCCAGCAGCCACAGTAGCGGGAGTGGCGAGCAGTACTTC	CASSHSSGSGEQYF
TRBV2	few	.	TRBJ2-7	TGTGCCAGCAGTGGAGGCCCGGAGAGCGAGCAGTACTTC	CASSGGPESEQYF
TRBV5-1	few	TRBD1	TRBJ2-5	TGCGCCAGCAGCCCCGGACAGGGAGTTCAAGAGACCCAGTACTTC	CASSPGQGVQETQYF
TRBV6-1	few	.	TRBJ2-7	TGTGCCAGCAGTGAATTCCCCAGGGGCACCTACGAGCAGTACTTC	CASSEFPRGTYEQYF
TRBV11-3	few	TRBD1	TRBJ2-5	TGTGCCAGCAGCTTAGCCCAAACCGGGACAGGGGGTCGGGAGACCCAGTACTTC	CASSLAQTGTGGRETQYF
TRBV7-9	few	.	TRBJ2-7	TGTGCCAGCAGTCGGGACTTTCCCTACGAGCAGTACTTC	CASSRDFPYEQYF
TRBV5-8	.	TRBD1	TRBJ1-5	TGTGCCAGCAGCATAGGGACAGGAGGCGGGAATCAGCCCCAGCATTTT	CASSIGTGGGNQPQHF
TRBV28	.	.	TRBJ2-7	TGTGCCAGCAGTGCCGAGGACGCAGGTACCTACGAGCAGTACTTC	CASSAEDAGTYEQYF
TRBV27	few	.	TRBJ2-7	TGTGCCAGCAGTCAAAACTCCGGTGGGTCCTACGGGCAGTACTTC	CASSQNSGGSYGQYF
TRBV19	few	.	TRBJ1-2	TGTGCCAGTACCCACCGGGCGGCAGACACAGCCAACTATGGCTACACCTTC	CASTHRAADTANYGYTF
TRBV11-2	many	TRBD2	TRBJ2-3	TGTGCCAGCAGCTTAGCGGGACTAGCGGAGCGCACAGATACGCAGTATTTT	CASSLAGLAERTDTQYF
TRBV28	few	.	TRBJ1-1	TGTGCCAGCAGTTCGGGACAGAACACTGAAGCTTTCTTT	CASSSGQNTEAFF
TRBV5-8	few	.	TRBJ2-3	TGTGCCAGCAGCCCGGATGAGAGGAGGGGGCAGTATTTT	CASSPDERRGQYF
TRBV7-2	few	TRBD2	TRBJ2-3	TGTGCCAGCAGCCCAGCTAGAGCGGGAGTGGCAGATACGCAGTATTTT	CASSPARAGVADTQYF
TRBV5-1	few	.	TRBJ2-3	TGCGCCAGCAGCGGGACGCCTAGCACAGATACGCAGTATTTT	CASSGTPSTDTQYF
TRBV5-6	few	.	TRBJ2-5	TGTGCCAGCAGCCGGCTTACAGCAGAGACCCAGTACTTC	CASSRLTAETQYF
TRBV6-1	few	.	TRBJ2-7	TGTGCCAGCAGTGATCCCTGGCGGCAGGGTGGGGTCGAGCAGTACTTC	CASSDPWRQGGVEQYF